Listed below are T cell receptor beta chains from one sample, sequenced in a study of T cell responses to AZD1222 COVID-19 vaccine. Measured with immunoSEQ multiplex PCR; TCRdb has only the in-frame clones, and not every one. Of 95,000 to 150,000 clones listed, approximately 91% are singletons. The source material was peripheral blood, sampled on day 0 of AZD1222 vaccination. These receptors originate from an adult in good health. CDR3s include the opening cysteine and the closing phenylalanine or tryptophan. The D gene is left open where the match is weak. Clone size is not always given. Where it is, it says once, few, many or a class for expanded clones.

CDR3nt: TGTGCCTGGAGTAGGCGGCTTAATGAAAAACTGTTTTTT
CDR3aa: CAWSRRLNEKLFF
j_gene: TRBJ1-4
len: 13
abundance: .
d_gene: .
v_gene: TRBV30

CDR3nt: TGTGCCAGCAGTTCGGGACTGAACCAAGAGACCCAGTACTTC
CDR3aa: CASSSGLNQETQYF
j_gene: TRBJ2-5
len: 14
abundance: .
d_gene: .
v_gene: TRBV28

CDR3nt: TGTGCCAGCTCACCAGGGCACGGTGTCAATGAGCAGTTCTTC
CDR3aa: CASSPGHGVNEQFF
j_gene: TRBJ2-1
len: 14
abundance: .
d_gene: .
v_gene: TRBV18

CDR3nt: TGTGCCAGCAGCCAACCGACCGCCCACAATGAGCAGTTCTTC
CDR3aa: CASSQPTAHNEQFF
j_gene: TRBJ2-1
len: 14
abundance: .
d_gene: .
v_gene: TRBV4-2

CDR3nt: TGTGCCACCAGTGATCACAGGGGGGCGAGCAATCAGCCCCAGCATTTT
CDR3aa: CATSDHRGASNQPQHF
j_gene: TRBJ1-5
len: 16
abundance: .
d_gene: TRBD1
v_gene: TRBV24-1

CDR3nt: TGTGCCAGCAGCCAAGAAAGGGCAGACTATGGCTACACCTTC
CDR3aa: CASSQERADYGYTF
j_gene: TRBJ1-2
len: 14
abundance: .
d_gene: .
v_gene: TRBV3-1/TRBV3-2

CDR3nt: TGTGCCAGCAGCCGCGGGACAGGGGGCGCGAATGAGCAGTTCTTC
CDR3aa: CASSRGTGGANEQFF
j_gene: TRBJ2-1
len: 15
abundance: .
d_gene: TRBD1
v_gene: TRBV3-1/TRBV3-2

CDR3nt: TGTGCCAGCAGTTTAACCGACAGGGCGAGGAACACTGAAGCTTTCTTT
CDR3aa: CASSLTDRARNTEAFF
j_gene: TRBJ1-1
len: 16
abundance: .
d_gene: TRBD1
v_gene: TRBV27

CDR3nt: TGCAGCGTTGATCGGACAGGGGGTAGCTATGGCTACACCTTC
CDR3aa: CSVDRTGGSYGYTF
j_gene: TRBJ1-2
len: 14
abundance: .
d_gene: TRBD1
v_gene: TRBV29-1

CDR3nt: TGTGCCAGCAGCCTCATGTGGGAGACCCAGTACTTC
CDR3aa: CASSLMWETQYF
j_gene: TRBJ2-5
len: 12
abundance: .
d_gene: .
v_gene: TRBV28

CDR3nt: TGTGCCACCAGCAGAGATCGAGGATTGGGCTACGAGCAGTACTTC
CDR3aa: CATSRDRGLGYEQYF
j_gene: TRBJ2-7
len: 15
abundance: .
d_gene: .
v_gene: TRBV15

CDR3nt: TGTGCCAGCACCGCCTCGGGGACAGGGGACAATGAGCAGTTCTTC
CDR3aa: CASTASGTGDNEQFF
j_gene: TRBJ2-1
len: 15
abundance: .
d_gene: TRBD1
v_gene: TRBV28

CDR3nt: TGTGCCAGTAGTGCTTTGATCGGGAGCGTCAACGAGCAGTACTTC
CDR3aa: CASSALIGSVNEQYF
j_gene: TRBJ2-7
len: 15
abundance: .
d_gene: .
v_gene: TRBV19

CDR3nt: TGTGCCAGCAGTGCCACGGGGCCGAACACTGAAGCTTTCTTT
CDR3aa: CASSATGPNTEAFF
j_gene: TRBJ1-1
len: 14
abundance: .
d_gene: .
v_gene: TRBV28

CDR3nt: TGTGCCAGCTCACCAGAAGCGGGGGGCGTAGAGACCCAGTACTTC
CDR3aa: CASSPEAGGVETQYF
j_gene: TRBJ2-5
len: 15
abundance: .
d_gene: TRBD2
v_gene: TRBV18

CDR3nt: TGTGCCTGGTCCCGGGTCGAGCAGTTCTTC
CDR3aa: CAWSRVEQFF
j_gene: TRBJ2-1
len: 10
abundance: .
d_gene: .
v_gene: TRBV30

CDR3nt: TGCGCCAGCAGCTTGGCGGTAGCGGGATCAGATACGCAGTATTTT
CDR3aa: CASSLAVAGSDTQYF
j_gene: TRBJ2-3
len: 15
abundance: .
d_gene: TRBD2
v_gene: TRBV5-1

CDR3nt: TGTGCCAGCAGTTTAGGGGGTGGGGATCAGCCCCAGCATTTT
CDR3aa: CASSLGGGDQPQHF
j_gene: TRBJ1-5
len: 14
abundance: .
d_gene: .
v_gene: TRBV7-9

CDR3nt: TGCGCCAGCAGCCAAAACCCCGGGACTAGCGACGAGCAGTACTTC
CDR3aa: CASSQNPGTSDEQYF
j_gene: TRBJ2-7
len: 15
abundance: .
d_gene: TRBD2
v_gene: TRBV4-1

CDR3nt: TGTGCCAGTAAGGAAGCGGGAGGGCCGAGGAATGAGCAGTTCTTC
CDR3aa: CASKEAGGPRNEQFF
j_gene: TRBJ2-1
len: 15
abundance: .
d_gene: TRBD2
v_gene: TRBV19

CDR3nt: TGTGCCAGCAGCGTAACGGCGGGAGTACCAAACGAGCAGTACTTC
CDR3aa: CASSVTAGVPNEQYF
j_gene: TRBJ2-7
len: 15
abundance: .
d_gene: TRBD2
v_gene: TRBV9

CDR3nt: TGTGCCAGTAGTACCGGGACAGGGAACAATCAGCCCCAGCATTTT
CDR3aa: CASSTGTGNNQPQHF
j_gene: TRBJ1-5
len: 15
abundance: few
d_gene: TRBD1
v_gene: TRBV19

CDR3nt: TGCGCCAGCAGCTTGCCCGGGACAGGCTATGGCTACACCTTC
CDR3aa: CASSLPGTGYGYTF
j_gene: TRBJ1-2
len: 14
abundance: .
d_gene: TRBD1
v_gene: TRBV5-1

CDR3nt: TGTGCCAGCAGTTTAGGTCAGCCCCAGCATTTT
CDR3aa: CASSLGQPQHF
j_gene: TRBJ1-5
len: 11
abundance: .
d_gene: .
v_gene: TRBV12-3/TRBV12-4

CDR3nt: TGTGCCAGCAGCGTAGTCCTAGCGGACAATGAGCAGTTCTTC
CDR3aa: CASSVVLADNEQFF
j_gene: TRBJ2-1
len: 14
abundance: .
d_gene: TRBD2
v_gene: TRBV9

CDR3nt: TGCAGCGTGGCTAGTCAGGGGGTCGGCGGGGAGCTGTTTTTT
CDR3aa: CSVASQGVGGELFF
j_gene: TRBJ2-2
len: 14
abundance: .
d_gene: TRBD1
v_gene: TRBV29-1

CDR3nt: TGTGCCAGCAGCCCCGGGACGGGAGGGCCCCCGGGGGAGCAGTTCTTC
CDR3aa: CASSPGTGGPPGEQFF
j_gene: TRBJ2-1
len: 16
abundance: .
d_gene: TRBD2
v_gene: TRBV11-1

CDR3nt: TGCGCCAGCAGCTTGGGGCCAGGGGGCTACACAGATACGCAGTATTTT
CDR3aa: CASSLGPGGYTDTQYF
j_gene: TRBJ2-3
len: 16
abundance: .
d_gene: TRBD1
v_gene: TRBV5-1

CDR3nt: TGTGCCAGCAGCCCCGGGCGGGGGCTATCAATCACCGGGGAGCTGTTTTTT
CDR3aa: CASSPGRGLSITGELFF
j_gene: TRBJ2-2
len: 17
abundance: .
d_gene: .
v_gene: TRBV28

CDR3nt: TGTGCCAGCCACTCACAGGGGGAGGCTGAAGCTTTCTTT
CDR3aa: CASHSQGEAEAFF
j_gene: TRBJ1-1
len: 13
abundance: .
d_gene: TRBD1
v_gene: TRBV2

CDR3nt: TGTGCCTGGAGTCTGGGTCTCCAGGGGGTAGGCACAGATACGCAGTATTTT
CDR3aa: CAWSLGLQGVGTDTQYF
j_gene: TRBJ2-3
len: 17
abundance: .
d_gene: TRBD1
v_gene: TRBV30

CDR3nt: TGTGCCAGCAGCGCACTAGCGGCCAGCTCCTACAATGAGCAGTTCTTC
CDR3aa: CASSALAASSYNEQFF
j_gene: TRBJ2-1
len: 16
abundance: .
d_gene: TRBD2
v_gene: TRBV7-3

CDR3nt: TGTGCCAGCAGCCAAGGACAGAATAATTCACCCCTCCACTTT
CDR3aa: CASSQGQNNSPLHF
j_gene: TRBJ1-6
len: 14
abundance: .
d_gene: .
v_gene: TRBV7-3